One sample yielded the 14 T cell receptor beta chains listed below, sequenced in a study of blood T cell repertoires in COVID-19 (dated by TCRdb to the early 2020s). To prepare the library, the immunoSEQ multiplex PCR assay was applied. TCRdb's version of the immuneACCESS table is confined to in-frame rearrangements and falls short of the full clone set. An unresolved V gene accounts for under half of the shortfall where checked; the remainder is of unknown origin. The sample profile shows some 87,000 clones; almost 95% of them were found once. The top ten constitute approximately 6.3% of the sample. Sample: peripheral blood. The receptors derive from a woman between 55 and 75 years old with active COVID-19.

The chain links TRBV5-1 to TRBJ1-1, with TRBD1 as a possible D gene (5 bases). The CDR3 is made up of 15 amino acids. Trimming stripped 1 base from V and 0 bases from J, with 10 bases between. Per the germline V gene, CDR1 is SGHRS and CDR2 is YFSETQ. The CDR3 is CASSLRQSMNTEAFF. The CDR3 DNA sequence: TGCGCCAGCAGCTTGAGACAGAGTATGAACACTGAAGCTTTCTTT.

The chain joins TRBV3-1 (or the pseudogene TRBV3-2) to TRBJ2-3, with a possible D match to TRBD1 (6 bases). The germline gives CDR1 LGHDT, CDR2 YNNKEL (reference sequence). Trimming left V 4 bases short and J 4 bases short, with 12 bases between. The CDR3 loop spans 14 amino acids. This CDR3 reads CASSLGQLPDTQYF. In DNA, the CDR3 is TGTGCCAGCAGCCTAGGACAGTTACCAGATACGCAGTATTTT.

This chain links TRBV10-3 with TRBJ2-7; 8 bases agree with TRBD2. CDR1 is ENHRY, CDR2 SYGVKD, per germline. Losses at the gene ends were 6 bases for V and 3 bases for J; bases not matched to a gene: 7. The CDR3 length is 14 residues. CDR3 bases: TGTGCCATCAGGGCAGCGGGAGTGTACTACGAGCAGTACTTC. The encoded protein is CAIRAAGVYYEQYF.

J is TRBJ2-3 and V is TRBV7-8; tentatively, D is TRBD2 (6 bases). The CDR3 spans 17 residues. V was cut by 1 base and J by 4 bases, with 18 bases left in between. CDR1 and CDR2 from the germline V gene are SGHVS and FQNEAQ. The CDR3: CASSLVLSGPGADTQYF. The DNA of the CDR3 is TGTGCCAGCAGCTTAGTACTGTCCGGGCCGGGAGCAGATACGCAGTATTTT.

The rearrangement joins TRBV5-6 to TRBJ2-3, with a weak D call TRBD2 (5 bases). Trimming pared 4 bases from V and 6 bases from J, leaving 15 bases between. CDR3 size: 14 residues. Germline CDR1 reads SGHDT; CDR2 reads YYEEEE. As DNA, the CDR3 is TGTGCCAGCAGCCTTTCCCACCCGGGGGATACGCAGTATTTT. It codes for CASSLSHPGDTQYF.

The chain couples TRBV15 to TRBJ1-3; TRBD1 might be the D (6 bases). The V end was cut by 5 bases, the J end by 0 bases, with 17 bases between. The germline V gene encodes CDR1 LNHNV and CDR2 YYDKDF (reference sequence). The CDR3 contains 17 residues. CDR3 sequence (DNA): TGTGCCACCAGCGAATCAAGCGGGGGGCCCTCTGGAAACACCATATATTTT. It specifies CATSESSGGPSGNTIYF. Full variable domain (missing parts from reference TRBV15 and TRBJ1-3): DAMVIQNPRYQVTQFGKPVTLSCSQTLNHNVMYWYQQKSSQAPKLLFHYYDKDFNNEADTPDNFQSRRPNTSFCFLDIRSPGLGDTAMYLCATSESSGGPSGNTIYFGEGSWLTVV.

The chain links TRBV2 to TRBJ2-1, with 7 nucleotides matching TRBD1. Germline CDR1 reads SNHLY; CDR2 reads FYNNEI. The V gene end was trimmed by 7 bases and the J gene end by 5 bases; junction bases not matched to a gene: 8. The CDR3 sequence is 14 residues long. The CDR3 DNA reads TGTGCCAGCAACTTACAGGGGTCGGACAATGAGCAGTTCTTC. Protein: CASNLQGSDNEQFF. Full variable domain (missing parts from reference TRBV2 and TRBJ2-1): EPEVTQTPSHQVTQMGQEVILRCVPISNHLYFYWYRQILGQKVEFLVSFYNNEISEKSEIFDDQFSVERPDGSNFTLKIRSTKLEDSAMYFCASNLQGSDNEQFFGPGTRLTVL.

The chain couples TRBV18 to TRBJ1-1; D gene uncertain. Trimming shortened V by 3 bases and J by 4 bases, and 9 bases separated the two germline ends. Germline V CDR1 and CDR2: KGHSH, LQKENI. This CDR3 has 13 amino acids. The CDR3 sequence: CASSPGRFTEAFF. The CDR3, as DNA: TGTGCCAGCTCACCGGGGAGGTTCACTGAAGCTTTCTTT.

The gene calls are TRBV7-9 and TRBJ1-4, with D maybe TRBD1 (6 bases). This CDR3 contains 16 residues. Looked up from germline, CDR1 is SEHNR and CDR2 is FQNEAQ (reference sequence). Trimming left V 5 bases short and J 8 bases short, with 21 bases between. This chain's CDR3 is CASSTGAGGPWEKLFF. CDR3 in DNA: TGTGCCAGCAGCACAGGTGCGGGGGGCCCTTGGGAAAAACTGTTTTTT.

This clone was found once. V is TRBV2 and J is TRBJ2-7; 9 nucleotides agree with TRBD1. CDR1 is SNHLY and CDR2 is FYNNEI in the germline V gene. V lost 6 bases, J lost 1 base, and 1 base stayed unmatched. The CDR3 is 13 residues long. The CDR3 DNA reads TGTGCCAGCAGGGACAGGGGATCCTACGAGCAGTACTTC. This gives the protein CASRDRGSYEQYF. Looking up the rest from reference TRBV2 and TRBJ2-7 gives the full variable domain: EPEVTQTPSHQVTQMGQEVILRCVPISNHLYFYWYRQILGQKVEFLVSFYNNEISEKSEIFDDQFSVERPDGSNFTLKIRSTKLEDSAMYFCASRDRGSYEQYFGPGTRLTVT.

This sequence joins TRBV6-5 and TRBJ1-1; D may be TRBD1 (5 bases). Germline V gene lookup returns CDR1 MNHEY and CDR2 SVGAGI. V was trimmed by 7 bases and J by 7 bases, leaving 19 bases between them. The CDR3 contains 14 residues. This CDR3 is CASTPTRDGNEAFF. For the CDR3, the DNA is TGTGCCAGCACTCCGACCAGGGATGGTAATGAAGCTTTCTTT.

The J gene is TRBJ2-2, the V gene TRBV5-6; TRBD2 matches at 7 bases. Germline V gene data show CDR1 as SGHDT and CDR2 as YYEEEE. The J segment lost 0 bases and the V segment lost 4 bases, leaving 6 bases of the junction unmatched. There are 16 residues in the CDR3. Here the CDR3 reads CASSGTSAANTGELFF. CDR3 DNA sequence: TGTGCCAGCAGCGGCACTAGCGCCGCGAACACCGGGGAGCTGTTTTTT.

The chain is built from TRBV3-1 (or the pseudogene TRBV3-2) and TRBJ2-5; 10 bases fit TRBD2. Germline V gene sequence: CDR1 LGHDT, CDR2 YNNKEL (reference sequence). V lost 1 base to trimming and J lost 2 bases; unmatched junction nucleotides: 4. There are 16 residues in the CDR3. Here the CDR3 DNA reads TGTGCCAGCAGCCAAGGAGCGGGGGGGCGGCAAGAGACCCAGTACTTC. Encoded protein: CASSQGAGGRQETQYF.

CDR3 in amino acids: CASGDTGGLTGELFF. The CDR3 region has the DNA TGCGCCAGCGGAGATACAGGGGGTCTAACCGGGGAGCTGTTTTTT. This chain links TRBV5-1 with TRBJ2-2, with 8 bases matching TRBD1. V dropped 7 bases and J dropped 5; count of bases not matched to a gene: 10. CDR1 and CDR2 from the germline V gene are SGHRS and YFSETQ. This CDR3 spans 15 amino acids.